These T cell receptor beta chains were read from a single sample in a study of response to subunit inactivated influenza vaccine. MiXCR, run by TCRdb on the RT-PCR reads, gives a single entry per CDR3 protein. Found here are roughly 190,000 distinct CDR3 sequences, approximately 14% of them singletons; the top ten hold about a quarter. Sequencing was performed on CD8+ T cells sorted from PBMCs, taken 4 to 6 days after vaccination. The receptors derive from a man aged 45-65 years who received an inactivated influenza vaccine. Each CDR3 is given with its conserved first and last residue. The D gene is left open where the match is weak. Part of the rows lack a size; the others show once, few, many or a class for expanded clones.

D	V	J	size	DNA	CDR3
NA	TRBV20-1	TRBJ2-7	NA	TGCAGTGCACATAGGAGTGGGGAAACCTACGAGCAGTACTTC	CSAHRSGETYEQYF
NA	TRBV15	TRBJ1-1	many	TGTGCCACCAGCAGAGGCTCAGGGGTTACTGAAGCTTTCTTT	CATSRGSGVTEAFF
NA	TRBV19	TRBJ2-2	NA	TGTGCCAGTAGTATTTCTACGAACACCGGGGAGCTGTTTTTT	CASSISTNTGELFF
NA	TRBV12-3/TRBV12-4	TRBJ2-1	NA	TGTGCCAGCAGTTTATTGGGTCTCGACGATGAGCAGTTCTTC	CASSLLGLDDEQFF
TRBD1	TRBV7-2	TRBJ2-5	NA	TGTGCCAGCAACACCGGGACAGGTTTTAAAGAGACCCAGTACTTC	CASNTGTGFKETQYF
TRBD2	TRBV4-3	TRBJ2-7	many	TGCGCCAGCAGCCAAGAAGAGGGACTAGCGGGAGACTACTCCTACGAGCAGTACTTC	CASSQEEGLAGDYSYEQYF
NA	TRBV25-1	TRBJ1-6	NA	TGTGCCAGCAGTGACGAACCCCTCGGTAGTAATTCACCCCTCCACTTT	CASSDEPLGSNSPLHF
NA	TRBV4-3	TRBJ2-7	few	TGCGCCAGCAGCCAAGCTGACAGGCCCTCCTCCGAGCAGTACTTC	CASSQADRPSSEQYF
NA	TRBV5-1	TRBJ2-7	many	TGCGCCAGCAGCTTGAGCGGAGACGTATACGAGCAGTACTTC	CASSLSGDVYEQYF
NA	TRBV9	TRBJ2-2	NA	TGTGCCAGCAGCGATGGACGGATCACCGGGGAGCTGTTTTTT	CASSDGRITGELFF
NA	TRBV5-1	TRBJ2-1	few	TGCGCCAGCAGCTACTCGGGGCACTCCACATGGAATGAGCAGTTCTTC	CASSYSGHSTWNEQFF
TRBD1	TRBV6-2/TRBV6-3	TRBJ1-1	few	TGTGCCAGCAGTTACGCTCGGGACAGGGTGAACACTGAAGCTTTCTTT	CASSYARDRVNTEAFF
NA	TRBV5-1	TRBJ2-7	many	TGCGCCAGCAGCCCCGCGTCTTCCTCAAACTCCTACGAGCAGTACTTC	CASSPASSSNSYEQYF
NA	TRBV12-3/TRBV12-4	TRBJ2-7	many	TGTGCCAGCAGTTTAGACGGGAGAGGAATGGAGCAGTACTTC	CASSLDGRGMEQYF
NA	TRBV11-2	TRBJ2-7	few	TGTGCCAGCGGGGCTGGAACCTCCTACGAGCAGTACTTC	CASGAGTSYEQYF
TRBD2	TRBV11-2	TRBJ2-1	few	TGTGCCAGCTCGGAGCGGGGGGACTCCTACAATGAGCAGTTCTTC	CASSERGDSYNEQFF
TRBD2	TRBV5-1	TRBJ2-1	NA	TGCGCCAGCAGCTTGCCTAGCGGACCCTACAATGAGCAGTTCTTC	CASSLPSGPYNEQFF
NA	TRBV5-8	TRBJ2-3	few	TGTGCCAGCAGCCAGCCGTCGGGTTATAGCACAGATACGCAGTATTTT	CASSQPSGYSTDTQYF
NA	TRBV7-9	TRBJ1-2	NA	TGTGCCAGCAGCTCCGCCGGGACCGCCAACTATGGCTACACCTTC	CASSSAGTANYGYTF
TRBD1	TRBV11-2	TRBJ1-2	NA	TGTGCCAGCAGCGGGCTCAGGGGGCGCAACTATGGCTACACCTTC	CASSGLRGRNYGYTF
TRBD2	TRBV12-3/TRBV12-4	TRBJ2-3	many	TGTGCCAGCAGTCAAACTAGCGGGAGGGCCGGGGCGCAGTATTTT	CASSQTSGRAGAQYF
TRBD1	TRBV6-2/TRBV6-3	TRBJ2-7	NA	TGTGCCAGCAGTTACTCGAGGACAGGGGGCTTCGACGAGCAGTACTTC	CASSYSRTGGFDEQYF
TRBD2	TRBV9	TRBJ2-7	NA	TGTGCCAGCAGCACCGGGACTAGGAATGACGAGCAGTACTTC	CASSTGTRNDEQYF
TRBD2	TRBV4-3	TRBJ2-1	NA	TGCGCCAGCAGCCGGGGTCTAGCGGGGGGCTCCTACAATGAGCAGTTCTTC	CASSRGLAGGSYNEQFF
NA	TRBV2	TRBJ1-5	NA	TGTGCCAGCAGCGTCCAGCGGGGAATCGGGCAGCCCCAGCATTTT	CASSVQRGIGQPQHF
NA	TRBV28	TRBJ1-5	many	TGTGCCAGCAGTTTATGGGGTAGAGAGACCCAGCATTTT	CASSLWGRETQHF
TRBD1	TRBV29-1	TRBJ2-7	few	TGCAGCGTTGATTATGGACAGGGGGCCTCCTACGAGCAGTACTTC	CSVDYGQGASYEQYF
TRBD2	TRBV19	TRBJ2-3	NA	TGTGCCAGTAGCCCGACTAGCGGGGCTTCCACAGATACGCAGTATTTT	CASSPTSGASTDTQYF
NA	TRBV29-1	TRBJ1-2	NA	TGCAGCGTTGCTGCCGGCTATGGCTACACCTTC	CSVAAGYGYTF
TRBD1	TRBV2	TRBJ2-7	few	TGTGCCAGCAGTGATCGGCAGGACAGGGCAATTAGGGAGCAGTACTTC	CASSDRQDRAIREQYF
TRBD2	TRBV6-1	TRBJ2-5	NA	TGTGCCAGCAGCCACACTAGCGGACTCCAAGAGACCCAGTACTTC	CASSHTSGLQETQYF
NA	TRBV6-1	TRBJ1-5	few	TGTGCCAGCAGTCCCTACAAACCTGGACAGCCCCAGCATTTT	CASSPYKPGQPQHF
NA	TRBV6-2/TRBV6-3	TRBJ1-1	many	TGTGCCAGCAGTTTCACAGGGATGAACACTGAAGCTTTCTTT	CASSFTGMNTEAFF
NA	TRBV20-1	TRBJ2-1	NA	TGCAGTGCTAGGGGCAGGGGGGAACCTGAGCAGTTCTTC	CSARGRGEPEQFF
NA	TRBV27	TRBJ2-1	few	TGTGCCAGCAGTTTATCCCTAGCAGGGCAGGAGCAGTTCTTC	CASSLSLAGQEQFF
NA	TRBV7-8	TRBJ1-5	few	TGTGCCAGCAGCCAGGGGACGACTGGTCAGCCCCAGCATTTT	CASSQGTTGQPQHF
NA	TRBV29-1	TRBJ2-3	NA	TGCAGCGTTGAAGATGGTCAGGGAACAGATACGCAGTATTTT	CSVEDGQGTDTQYF
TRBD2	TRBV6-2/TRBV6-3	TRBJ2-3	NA	TGTGCCAGCTTCAGCGGGGGAGATACGCAGTATTTT	CASFSGGDTQYF
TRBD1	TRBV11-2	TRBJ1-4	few	TGTGCCAGCAGTTCCGTACAGGGGACCACTAATGAAAAACTGTTTTTT	CASSSVQGTTNEKLFF
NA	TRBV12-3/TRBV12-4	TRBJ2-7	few	TGTGCCAGCAGTTTACGTCGGACTTATAGCTCCTACGAGCAGTACTTC	CASSLRRTYSSYEQYF
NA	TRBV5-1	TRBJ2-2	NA	TGCGCCAGCAGCCCTAATTACGGGATTTTCTTTGGGAGGAACACCGGGGAGCTGTTTTTT	CASSPNYGIFFGRNTGELFF
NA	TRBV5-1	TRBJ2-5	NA	TGCGCCAGCAGTCTGCCCCCAGGGGAACAAGAGACCCAGTACTTC	CASSLPPGEQETQYF
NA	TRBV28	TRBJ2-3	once	TGTGCCAGCAGTTTAACCGCGACAGATACGCAGTATTTT	CASSLTATDTQYF
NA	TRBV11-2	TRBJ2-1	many	TGTGCCAGCAGCTCGGGGTCGGGTGAGCAGTTCTTC	CASSSGSGEQFF
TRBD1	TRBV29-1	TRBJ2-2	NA	TGCAGCGTTGAAGACAGGGGGCGCGGGAACACCGGGGAGCTGTTTTTT	CSVEDRGRGNTGELFF
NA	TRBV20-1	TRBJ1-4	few	TGCAGTGCTAGAGATCTCGGGGGGTCTAATGAAAAACTGTTTTTT	CSARDLGGSNEKLFF
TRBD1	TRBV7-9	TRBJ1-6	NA	TGTGCCAGCAGCTCAGTACAGGGGGCTAATTCACCCCTCCACTTT	CASSSVQGANSPLHF
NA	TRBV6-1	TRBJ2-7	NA	TGTGCCAGCAGACCCGGACAGTTATACGAGCAGTACTTC	CASRPGQLYEQYF
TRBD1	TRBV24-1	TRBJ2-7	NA	TGTGCCACCAGTGAAAACAGGGGATCGGCCCACGAGCAGTACTTC	CATSENRGSAHEQYF